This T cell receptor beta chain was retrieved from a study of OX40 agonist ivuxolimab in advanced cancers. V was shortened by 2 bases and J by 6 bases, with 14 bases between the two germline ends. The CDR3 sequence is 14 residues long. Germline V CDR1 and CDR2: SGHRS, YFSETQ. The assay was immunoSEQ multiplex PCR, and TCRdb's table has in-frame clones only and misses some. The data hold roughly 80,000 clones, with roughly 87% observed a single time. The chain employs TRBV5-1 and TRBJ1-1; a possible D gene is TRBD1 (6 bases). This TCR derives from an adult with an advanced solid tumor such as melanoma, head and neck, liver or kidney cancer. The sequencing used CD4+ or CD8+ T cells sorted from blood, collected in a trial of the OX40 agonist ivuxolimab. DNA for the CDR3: TGCGCCAGCAGCTTCACCGGCGACAGGTCTGAAGCTTTCTTT. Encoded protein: CASSFTGDRSEAFF.